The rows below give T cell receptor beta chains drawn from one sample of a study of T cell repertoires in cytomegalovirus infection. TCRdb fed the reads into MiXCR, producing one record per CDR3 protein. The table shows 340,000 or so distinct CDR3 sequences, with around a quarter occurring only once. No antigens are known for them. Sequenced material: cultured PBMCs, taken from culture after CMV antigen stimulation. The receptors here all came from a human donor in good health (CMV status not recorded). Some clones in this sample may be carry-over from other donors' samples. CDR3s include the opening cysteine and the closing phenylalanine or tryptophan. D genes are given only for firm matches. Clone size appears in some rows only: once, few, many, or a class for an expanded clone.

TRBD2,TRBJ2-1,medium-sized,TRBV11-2,TGTGCCAGCAGCTTAAGATTAGCGGGAGAGATGATCTTC,CASSLRLAGEMIF
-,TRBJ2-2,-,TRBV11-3,TGTGCCAGCAGCTTCGTCGGCGGACCTCTCACCGGGGAGCTGTTTTTT,CASSFVGGPLTGELFF
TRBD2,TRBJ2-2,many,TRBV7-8,TGTGCCAGCAGAGATACACCGGGACTAGCGGGAAGGACCGGGGAGCTGTTTTTT,CASRDTPGLAGRTGELFF
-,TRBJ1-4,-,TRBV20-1,TGCAGTGCTAGCTCGGGCCCGATGATCCAGAATGAAAAACTGTTTTTT,CSASSGPMIQNEKLFF
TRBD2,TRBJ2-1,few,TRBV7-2,TGTGCCAGCAGCCCAACATCTAGCGGGCAGTTCTTC,CASSPTSSGQFF
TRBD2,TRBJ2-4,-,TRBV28,TGTGCCAGCAGTGGTAGCGGGAGCGGATACCGGAACATTCAGTACTTC,CASSGSGSGYRNIQYF
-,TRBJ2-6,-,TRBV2,TGTGCCAGCTGTGCCTTTTGGGGTTCGGGAGGGGCCAACGTCCTGACTTTC,CASCAFWGSGGANVLTF
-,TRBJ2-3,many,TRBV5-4,TGTGCCAGCAGCTTGGTGGGCACTAGCACAGATACGCAGTATTTT,CASSLVGTSTDTQYF
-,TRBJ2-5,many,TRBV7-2,TGTGCCAGCAGCTCGCCCCGAGAGACCCAGTACTTC,CASSSPRETQYF
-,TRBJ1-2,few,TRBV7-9,TGTGCCAGCAGCTTAGGTGGACTCTACTATGGCTACACCTTC,CASSLGGLYYGYTF
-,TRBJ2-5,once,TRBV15,TGTGCCACCAGCCAGTTGGACAGTATAGGGGAGACCCAGTACTTC,CATSQLDSIGETQYF
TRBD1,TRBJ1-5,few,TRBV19,TGTGCCAGCGAGACAGGGGCCCTATCATATAGCAATCAGCCCCAGCATTTT,CASETGALSYSNQPQHF
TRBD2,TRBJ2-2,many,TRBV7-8,TGTGCCAGCAGCTCGGGACTAGCGGGATCCATGAACACCGGGGAGCTGTTTTTT,CASSSGLAGSMNTGELFF
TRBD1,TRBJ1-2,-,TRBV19,TGTGCCAGTAGGTTGGACAGGGGTAACTATGGCTACACCTTC,CASRLDRGNYGYTF
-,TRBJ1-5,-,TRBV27,TGTGCCAGCAAGTCAGGGGATCAGCCCCAGCATTTT,CASKSGDQPQHF
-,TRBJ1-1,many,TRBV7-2,TGTGCCAGCAGCTTATACCGGGGGCTAAACACTGAAGCTTTCTTT,CASSLYRGLNTEAFF
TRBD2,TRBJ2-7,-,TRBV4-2,TGTGCCAGCAGCACTACTAGCGGGAGTTCCTACGAGCAGTACTTC,CASSTTSGSSYEQYF
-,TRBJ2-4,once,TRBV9,TGTGCCAGCAGCGTAGAGGGGCTAGCCAAAAACATTCAGTACTTC,CASSVEGLAKNIQYF
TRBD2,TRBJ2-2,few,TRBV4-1,TGCGCCAGCAGCTCAAGAGCGGGAGGACACGGGGAGCTGTTTTTT,CASSSRAGGHGELFF
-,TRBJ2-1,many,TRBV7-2,TGTGCCAGCAGCTCGGACAGAGGGGCCTACAATGAGCAGTTCTTC,CASSSDRGAYNEQFF
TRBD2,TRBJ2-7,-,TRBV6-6,TGTGCCAGCAGTTACCGCGGACTAGCGGGAGGGAGCTCCTACGAGCAGTACTTC,CASSYRGLAGGSSYEQYF
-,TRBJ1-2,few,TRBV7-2,TGTGCCAGCAGCTTAGCGCACTATGGCTACACCTTC,CASSLAHYGYTF